The 18 T cell receptor beta chains presented below share a single source sample, sequenced in a study of control samples from healthy donors and cancer patients. Generated by immunoSEQ multiplex PCR, the TCRdb table keeps only in-frame clones and is missing some. The sample records about 97,000 clones, roughly nine tenths being singletons. Material: blood. The receptors stem from a woman aged 18-29 years in good health.

The chain has TRBV12-3 or TRBV12-4 and TRBJ1-2; D perhaps matches TRBD1 (5 bases). This CDR3 spans 13 amino acids. The germline V and J ends were trimmed by 6 bases and 2 bases, with 10 bases remaining between them. As DNA, the CDR3 is TGTGCCAGCAGCCGGGGACCGAACTATGGCTACACCTTC. This encodes CASSRGPNYGYTF.

The chain recombines TRBV9 with TRBJ1-5, with D uncertain. Germline-derived CDR1 and CDR2 are SGDLS and YYNGEE. The CDR3 extends over 15 amino acids. V lost 3 bases, J lost 3 bases, and 13 bases lay in between. The CDR3 region has the DNA TGTGCCAGCAGCGCTGAGGACGCTTACAATCAGCCCCAGCATTTT. Protein: CASSAEDAYNQPQHF. The full variable domain, in which reference TRBV9 and TRBJ1-5 provide the parts outside the CDR3, is DSGVTQTPKHLITATGQRVTLRCSPRSGDLSVYWYQQSLDQGLQFLIQYYNGEERAKGNILERFSAQQFPDLHSELNLSSLELGDSALYFCASSAEDAYNQPQHFGDGTRLSIL.

The CDR3 DNA reads TGTGCCAGCAGTCTCCTCCCGGGACAGTATGATGAAGCTTTCTTT. As protein: CASSLLPGQYDEAFF. The rearrangement uses TRBV27 and TRBJ1-1; 7 bases align to TRBD1. J gave up 7 bases and V 5 bases, and 13 bases lay outside the gene matches. CDR1 is MNHEY, CDR2 SMNVEV, per germline (reference sequence). The CDR3 runs 15 residues.

The chain is built from TRBV27 and TRBJ1-1; D possibly corresponds to TRBD1 (5 bases). Looked up from germline, CDR1 is MNHEY and CDR2 is SMNVEV (reference sequence). Trimming removed 6 bases at V and 7 bases at J, with 18 bases between. The CDR3 extends over 14 amino acids. The CDR3 is CASRDSREYSEAFF. The CDR3 DNA is TGTGCCAGCAGAGATTCCAGGGAATATAGTGAAGCTTTCTTT.

On this clone itself: The junction does not match germline at one end; this may be a read error. Additional DNA sequences in this sample encode the identical CDR3. V gene TRBV15 combines with J gene TRBJ1-6; D might be TRBD1 (5 bases). Germline V gene sequence: CDR1 LNHNV, CDR2 YYDKDF (reference sequence). The CDR3 extends over 15 amino acids. The CDR3 region has the DNA TGCGCCACCAGCAGAGAGAATGCAGGGCGGGCCCCCCTCCACTTT. It translates to CATSRENAGRAPLHF.

V gene TRBV4-1 combines with J gene TRBJ1-1; D not certain. Germline assignment: CDR1 MGHRA and CDR2 YSYEKL. The CDR3 has 14 residues. The V end was cut by 2 bases, the J end by 0 bases, with 7 bases between. The CDR3: CASSQFLLNTEAFF. Written as DNA, the CDR3 is TGCGCCAGCAGCCAATTTCTCTTGAACACTGAAGCTTTCTTT.

The rearrangement links TRBV6-4 to TRBJ2-1; 10 positions match TRBD2. Trimming took 0 bases from V and 4 from J; bases not matched to a gene: 6. CDR1 is MRHNA, CDR2 SNTAGT, per germline. The CDR3 totals 17 residues. CDR3 amino acids: CASSDSASGSAYNEQFF. CDR3 DNA sequence: TGTGCCAGCAGTGACTCGGCTAGCGGGAGTGCATACAATGAGCAGTTCTTC.

The chain combines TRBV13 with TRBJ1-3; unclear D gene. Germline V lookup: CDR1 PRHDT, CDR2 FYEKMQ (reference sequence). The V gene lost 1 base and the J gene lost 4 bases, with 11 bases spanning the gap. CDR3 length: 15 residues. CDR3 amino acids: CASSLVGSGGNTIYF. CDR3 nucleotides: TGTGCCAGCAGCTTAGTAGGGAGCGGGGGAAACACCATATATTTT.

The chain is built from TRBV14 and TRBJ2-1; D is uncertain. Per germline, CDR1 SGHDN and CDR2 FVKESK. V gave up 0 bases and J gave up 0 bases, with 18 bases separating them. The CDR3 has 19 amino acids. CDR3 loop: CASSQDSSYQPYSYNEQFF. The DNA for the CDR3 is TGTGCCAGCAGCCAAGATTCCTCCTATCAGCCTTACTCCTACAATGAGCAGTTCTTC.

This chain uses TRBV24-1 with TRBJ1-2; possible D gene TRBD1, 5 bases. Germline values: CDR1 KGHDR, CDR2 SFDVKD. The CDR3 extends over 17 amino acids. V was shortened by 4 bases and J by 0 bases, with 17 bases between the two germline ends. The chain's CDR3 is CATSEIGRDGANYGYTF. The CDR3, as DNA: TGTGCCACCAGTGAGATTGGCCGGGACGGAGCTAACTATGGCTACACCTTC.

The chain combines TRBV2 with TRBJ2-3; 9 nucleotides line up with TRBD2. The J segment lost 12 bases and the V segment lost 0 bases, leaving 4 bases of the junction unmatched. The CDR3 length is 13 residues. Germline V gene lookup returns CDR1 SNHLY and CDR2 FYNNEI. The CDR3 is CASSEAELAGQYF. The CDR3 DNA follows: TGTGCCAGCAGTGAAGCTGAACTAGCGGGCCAGTATTTT.

The chain carries TRBV9 and TRBJ2-3; 10 nucleotides line up with TRBD2. The V segment lost 4 bases and the J segment 1 base; nucleotides outside the gene matches: 6. The germline CDR1 and CDR2 sequences are SGDLS and YYNGEE. This CDR3 region has 16 residues. The CDR3 region has the DNA TGTGCCAGCAGCCCCAGAGGACTAGCGGGCACAGATACGCAGTATTTT. Protein product: CASSPRGLAGTDTQYF. Full variable domain (remainder filled in from reference TRBV9 and TRBJ2-3): DSGVTQTPKHLITATGQRVTLRCSPRSGDLSVYWYQQSLDQGLQFLIQYYNGEERAKGNILERFSAQQFPDLHSELNLSSLELGDSALYFCASSPRGLAGTDTQYFGPGTRLTVL.

The chain carries TRBV10-2 and TRBJ1-2; no definite D call. The CDR3 runs to 15 residues. CDR1 is WSHSY, CDR2 SAAADI, per germline. Trimming pared 0 bases from V and 5 bases from J, leaving 13 bases between. CDR3 DNA sequence: TGCGCCAGCAGTGAGTCGAAACGAGATTTGTATGGCTACACCTTC. Protein sequence: CASSESKRDLYGYTF.

The table lists this clone with a count of one. This chain uses TRBV28 with TRBJ2-7, with D maybe TRBD1 (6 bases). Trimming removed 6 bases at V and 2 bases at J, with 17 bases between. Germline CDR1 MDHEN, CDR2 SYDVKM. The length of the CDR3 is 15 residues. The CDR3 sequence is CASRTRRDKTYEQYF. Here the CDR3 DNA reads TGTGCCAGCAGGACCAGACGGGACAAGACCTACGAGCAGTACTTC.

This clone has just one count. The J gene is TRBJ2-1, the V gene TRBV7-9; D might be TRBD2 (5 bases). Germline values: CDR1 SEHNR, CDR2 FQNEAQ (reference sequence). Trimming shortened V by 5 bases and J by 3 bases, and 14 bases separated the two germline ends. This CDR3 has 15 residues. The CDR3 DNA follows: TGTGCCAGCAGCCGCCTGAGAGGGCTCTACAATGAGCAGTTCTTC. Encoded protein: CASSRLRGLYNEQFF.

This rearrangement joins TRBV4-2 to TRBJ2-1, with TRBD2 matching 13 bases. The trim removed 4 bases at V and 7 bases at J, leaving 4 bases unmatched. The length of the CDR3 is 15 residues. Per germline, CDR1 LGHNA and CDR2 YNFKEQ. CDR3 protein: CASSLTSGRWNEQFF. The CDR3 DNA follows: TGTGCCAGCAGCCTGACTAGCGGGAGGTGGAATGAGCAGTTCTTC.

V gene TRBV7-9 combines with J gene TRBJ1-1, with D possibly being TRBD1 (5 bases). Germline lookup yields CDR1 SEHNR and CDR2 FQNEAQ (reference sequence). The CDR3 runs to 13 residues. V dropped 1 base and J dropped 8 bases, with 11 bases sitting between them. The CDR3, as DNA: TGTGCCAGCAGCTTAGGGGGACCCACGGAAGCTTTCTTT. Translating it yields CASSLGGPTEAFF.

The chain joins TRBV19 to TRBJ2-7; 7 bases are shared with TRBD1. The CDR3 spans 14 residues. J lost 0 bases, V lost 7 bases, and 6 bases had no gene match. Germline V gives CDR1 LNHDA, CDR2 SQIVND (reference sequence). DNA for the CDR3: TGTGCCAGTAATCCGACAGGGAGCTCCTACGAGCAGTACTTC. It specifies CASNPTGSSYEQYF.